The T cell receptor beta chain described here comes from a study of blood T cell repertoires in COVID-19. Across the whole study: COVID-19 samples from acute and convalescent phases originated in the United States, Italy and Spain. T cells, B-cell-depleted T cells, or PBMCs supplied cDNA or gDNA.

The CDR3 is made up of 14 amino acids. Unmatched junction bases numbered 5, after V lost 4 bases and J lost 4 bases. Germline V gene data show CDR1 as SGHRS and CDR2 as YFSETQ. Original handling: Reference gene primer amplification in the assay estimated nucleated cell counts. Clones were sequenced by immunoSEQ multiplex PCR, and TCRdb holds only the in-frame ones, with some missing. The DNA was the basis for D and trimming; V, J and clone size are from that table. The sample lists about 200,000 clones, 82% occurring once. The V gene is TRBV5-1, the J gene TRBJ1-1; 9 nucleotides align to TRBD1. Specimen: peripheral blood. This sequence originates from a woman in her forties with acute or convalescent COVID-19. CDR3 loop: CASSPPTGGTEAFF. In DNA, the CDR3 is TGCGCCAGCAGCCCCCCGACAGGGGGCACTGAAGCTTTCTTT. Full variable domain (missing parts from reference TRBV5-1 and TRBJ1-1): KAGVTQTPRYLIKTRGQQVTLSCSPISGHRSVSWYQQTPGQGLQFLFEYFSETQRNKGNFPGRFSGRQFSNSRSEMNVSTLELGDSALYLCASSPPTGGTEAFFGQGTRLTVV.